These 17 T cell receptor gamma chains were all obtained from the same sample, sequenced in a study of gammadelta T cells in human blood. With CATT, TCRdb re-called clones from the RT-PCR reads. The data show about 180 gamma-chain clones, approximately 1.2% seen once. Sequencing used Vgamma9Vdelta2 gamma-delta T cells from infant blood. Receptors were obtained from a human donor.

In its sample, this clone is large (0.1 to 1%). Other DNA sequences in this specimen translate into the identical CDR3. The gene calls are TRGV2 and TRGJ1 or TRGJ2. The CDR3 runs to 13 residues. J lost 5 bases, V lost 1 base, and 5 bases had no gene match. The V gene's germline CDR1 is EGSNGY and CDR2 YDSYNSKV. The CDR3 reads CATWDGLDYKKLF. The CDR3 DNA sequence: TGTGCCACCTGGGACGGTTTGGATTATAAGAAACTCTTT.

Relative to its sample, this clone is large (0.1 to 1%). The rearrangement uses TRGV9 and TRGJP. The CDR3 contains 17 residues. The ends lost 0 bases at V and 4 bases at J; junction bases unmatched: 3. The germline V gene encodes CDR1 GITISATS and CDR2 ISYDGTV (reference sequence). The DNA for the CDR3 is TGTGCCTTGTGGGAGGTGCCTCAAGAGTTGGGCAAAAAAATCAAGGTATTT. Translation gives CALWEVPQELGKKIKVF.

Concerning this clone itself: A read error may explain this, as a much larger clone is one base away. The chain has TRGV9 and TRGJP1. Germline V lookup: CDR1 GITISATS, CDR2 ISYDGTV (reference sequence). The CDR3 has 12 amino acids. CDR3 loop: CAVWEVQGFKIF. As DNA, the CDR3 is TGTGCCGTGTGGGAGGTGCAGGGGTTCAAGATATTT.

Points on this clone: A far larger clone lies a single base away; this is likely a read error. This sample includes further DNA sequences coding for the same CDR3. The chain joins TRGV9 to TRGJP. Germline-derived CDR1 and CDR2 are GITISATS and ISYDGTV (reference sequence). The CDR3 is 16 amino acids. This CDR3 reads CALWEVQELGKKIKVF. The CDR3 bases are TGTGCCTTGTGGGAGGTGCAAGAATTGGGCAAAAAAATCAAGGTATTT.

This clone was detected only a few times. A far larger clone differs by one base, so this is likely a read error. V and J are TRGV9 and TRGJP. Assignment of the J gene here rests on matching the DNA to germline, because TCRdb gives none. In germline, CDR1 is GITISATS, CDR2 ISYDGTV (reference sequence). The CDR3 contains 15 residues. CDR3 loop: CALGEEELGKKIKVF. The DNA for the CDR3 is TGTGCCTTGGGGGAGGAAGAGTTGGGCAAAAAAATCAAGGTATTT.

This clone is classed as hyperexpanded. The same CDR3 can be traced to other DNA sequences in this sample. The chain links TRGV9 to TRGJP. V trimming: 2 bases; J trimming: 8 bases; junction bases outside the gene matches: 0. CDR3 length: 14 residues. Germline lookup yields CDR1 GITISATS and CDR2 ISYDGTV (reference sequence). This CDR3 reads CALWEELGKKIKVF. The CDR3 DNA reads as TGTGCCTTGTGGGAGGAGTTGGGCAAAAAAATCAAGGTATTT.

About this clone: TCRdb has a much larger clone's protein, which differs at residue 4 from the translation of this DNA, likely because of a read error; what is shown is the protein translated from the DNA. The gene calls are TRGV10 and TRGJP1. Being an ORF, TRGV10 has a function that is uncertain. V lost 10 bases, J lost 0 bases, and 3 bases stayed unmatched. This CDR3 region has 13 residues. The CDR3 loop reads CAALDTTGWFKIF. As DNA, the CDR3 is TGTGCTGCGTTGGATACCACTGGTTGGTTCAAGATATTT.

This clone has only a few counts. A read error may be the cause here, since a much bigger clone is one base away. V usage is TRGV9 and J usage is TRGJP. Germline trimming cut 1 base from V and 3 bases from J; bases unmatched to any gene: 3. CDR3 length: 17 amino acids. Germline-derived CDR1 and CDR2 are GITISATS and ISYDGTV (reference sequence). The CDR3 region is CALWEVQQELGKKIKVF. Here the CDR3 DNA reads TGTGCCTTGTGGGAGGTACAGCAAGAGTTGGGCAAAAAAATCAAGGTATTT.

This clone is labeled as hyperexpanded. A much bigger clone sits one base away, suggesting this may be a read error. Other DNA sequences in this sample translate to the same CDR3. V and J are TRGV9 and TRGJP. The germline gives CDR1 GITISATS, CDR2 ISYDGTV (reference sequence). V shed 0 bases and J 5 bases; nucleotides not matched to a gene: 1. This CDR3 is built from 16 residues. The CDR3 region has the DNA TGTGCCTTGTGGGAGGTGAAAGAGTTGGGCAAAAAAATCAAGGTATTT. Its translation: CALWEVKELGKKIKVF.

By proportion, this clone is large. The chain carries TRGV9 and TRGJP. J was trimmed by 9 bases and V by 4 bases; bases with no gene match: 6. This CDR3 has 15 residues. Germline V CDR1 and CDR2: GITISATS, ISYDGTV (reference sequence). CDR3 amino acids: CALWDGGLGKKIKVF. In DNA form, the CDR3 reads TGTGCCTTGTGGGATGGGGGGTTGGGCAAAAAAATCAAGGTATTT.

The table lists this clone with a few counts. TCRdb attributes to this sequence the protein of a much larger clone, which differs from the DNA translation at residue 3; a read error is likely, and the protein displayed is translated from the DNA. The chain is built from TRGV9 and TRGJP. CDR1 is GITISATS, CDR2 ISYDGTV, per germline (reference sequence). This CDR3 is built from 16 residues. Here the CDR3 DNA reads TGTGCCGTGTGGGAGGTGCAAGAGTTGGGCAAAAAAATCAAGGTATTT. This encodes CAVWEVQELGKKIKVF.

This clone showed up just a few times. This DNA's translation and the protein TCRdb lists, from a much larger clone, do not match at residue 6, likely due to a read error; the protein shown is translated from the DNA. The chain links TRGV9 to TRGJP. The CDR3 extends over 16 amino acids. V shed 3 bases, J shed 5 bases, and the junction held 4 bases outside the gene matches. From germline, CDR1 is GITISATS and CDR2 ISYDGTV (reference sequence). The CDR3 is CALWEHKELGKKIKVF. As DNA, the CDR3 is TGTGCCTTGTGGGAGCACAAAGAGTTGGGCAAAAAAATCAAGGTATTT.

This clone was detected only a few times. This rearrangement joins TRGV9 to TRGJP. The J gene comes from matching the DNA to germline here; TCRdb lacks it. This CDR3 comprises 15 residues. CDR1 GITISATS and CDR2 ISYDGTV come from the germline V gene (reference sequence). J was trimmed by 11 bases and V by 0 bases; bases with no gene match: 4. Written as DNA, the CDR3 is TGTGCCTTGTGGGAGGTGCGGATGGGCAAAAAAATCAAGGTATTT. Translated: CALWEVRMGKKIKVF.

As for this clone: TCRdb attributes to this sequence the protein of a much larger clone, which differs from the DNA translation at residue 3; a read error is likely, and the protein displayed is translated from the DNA. The sample has other DNA sequences that encode this CDR3 too. The chain joins TRGV9 to TRGJP. The J gene is absent in TCRdb and was assigned here via DNA matching to germline. The CDR3 loop spans 14 amino acids. The germline V gene encodes CDR1 GITISATS and CDR2 ISYDGTV (reference sequence). CDR3 sequence (DNA): TGTGCCGTGTGGGAGGAGTTGGGCAAAAAAATCAAGGTATTT. Translating it yields CAVWEELGKKIKVF.

As regards this clone: The TCRdb protein comes from a much larger clone and disagrees with this DNA's translation at residue 5, likely due to a read error; the protein given here is derived from the DNA. The chain recombines TRGV9 with TRGJP. Because TCRdb records no J gene, it was assigned here through a match of the DNA to germline. This CDR3 contains 16 residues. Germline-derived CDR1 and CDR2 are GITISATS and ISYDGTV (reference sequence). Trimming took 5 bases from V and 5 from J; bases not matched to a gene: 6. CDR3 DNA: TGTGCCTTGTGGGGGGTCGAAGAGTTGGGCAAAAAAATCAAGGTATTT. Residues: CALWGVEELGKKIKVF.

This clone is classed as large. This sample also contains other DNA sequences that code for the same CDR3. The genes are TRGV9 and TRGJP. V shed 1 base, J shed 5 bases, and the junction held 2 bases outside the gene matches. Per germline, CDR1 GITISATS and CDR2 ISYDGTV (reference sequence). This CDR3 region has 16 residues. Here the CDR3 DNA reads TGTGCCTTGTGGGAGGTAAAAGAGTTGGGCAAAAAAATCAAGGTATTT. This codes for CALWEVKELGKKIKVF.

By share of the sample, this clone is large. V usage is TRGV9 and J usage is TRGJP. Germline loops: CDR1 GITISATS, CDR2 ISYDGTV (reference sequence). There are 16 residues in the CDR3. The ends lost 0 bases at V and 6 bases at J; junction bases unmatched: 2. CDR3 sequence (DNA): TGTGCCTTGTGGGAGGTGACAGAGTTGGGCAAAAAAATCAAGGTATTT. This translates into CALWEVTELGKKIKVF.